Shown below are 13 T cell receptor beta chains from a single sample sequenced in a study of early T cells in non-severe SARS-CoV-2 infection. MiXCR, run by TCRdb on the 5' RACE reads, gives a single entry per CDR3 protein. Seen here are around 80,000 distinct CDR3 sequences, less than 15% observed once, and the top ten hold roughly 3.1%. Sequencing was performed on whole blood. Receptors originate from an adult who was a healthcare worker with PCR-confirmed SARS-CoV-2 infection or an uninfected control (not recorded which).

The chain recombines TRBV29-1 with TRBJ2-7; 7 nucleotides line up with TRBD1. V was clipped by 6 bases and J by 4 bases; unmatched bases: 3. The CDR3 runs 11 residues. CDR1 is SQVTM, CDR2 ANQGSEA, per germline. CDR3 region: CSVTGEYEQYF. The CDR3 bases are TGCAGCGTAACAGGGGAGTACGAGCAGTACTTC.

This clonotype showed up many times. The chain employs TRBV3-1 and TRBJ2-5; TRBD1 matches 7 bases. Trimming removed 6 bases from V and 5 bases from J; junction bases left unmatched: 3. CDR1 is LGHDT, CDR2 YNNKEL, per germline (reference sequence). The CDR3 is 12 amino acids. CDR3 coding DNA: TGTGCCAGCAGGGACAGGAGTGAGACCCAGTACTTC. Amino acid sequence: CASRDRSETQYF.

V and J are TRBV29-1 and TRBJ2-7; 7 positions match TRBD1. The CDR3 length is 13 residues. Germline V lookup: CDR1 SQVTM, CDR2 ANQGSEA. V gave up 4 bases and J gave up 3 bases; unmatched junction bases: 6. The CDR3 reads CSVGQGPRYEQYF. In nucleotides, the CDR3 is TGCAGCGTTGGACAGGGACCCCGCTACGAGCAGTACTTC.

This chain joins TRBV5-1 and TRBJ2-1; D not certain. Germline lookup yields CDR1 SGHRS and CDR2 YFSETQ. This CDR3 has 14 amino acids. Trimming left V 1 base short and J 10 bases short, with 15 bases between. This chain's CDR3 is CASSLRTLSAEQFF. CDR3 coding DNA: TGCGCCAGCAGCTTGCGGACCCTATCGGCCGAGCAGTTCTTC. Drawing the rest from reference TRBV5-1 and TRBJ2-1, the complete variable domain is KAGVTQTPRYLIKTRGQQVTLSCSPISGHRSVSWYQQTPGQGLQFLFEYFSETQRNKGNFPGRFSGRQFSNSRSEMNVSTLELGDSALYLCASSLRTLSAEQFFGPGTRLTVL.

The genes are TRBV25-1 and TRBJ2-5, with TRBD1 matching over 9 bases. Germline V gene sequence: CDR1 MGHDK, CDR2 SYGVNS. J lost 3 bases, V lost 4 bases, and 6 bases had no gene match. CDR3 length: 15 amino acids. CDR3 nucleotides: TGTGCCAGCAGTGCTCCGGGACAGGGTAAAGAGACCCAGTACTTC. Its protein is CASSAPGQGKETQYF.

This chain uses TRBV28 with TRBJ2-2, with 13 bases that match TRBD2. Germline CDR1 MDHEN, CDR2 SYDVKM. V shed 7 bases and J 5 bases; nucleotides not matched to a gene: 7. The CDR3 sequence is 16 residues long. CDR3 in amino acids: CASTAGTSGTTGELFF. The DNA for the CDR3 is TGTGCCAGCACCGCCGGGACTAGCGGGACGACCGGGGAGCTGTTTTTT.

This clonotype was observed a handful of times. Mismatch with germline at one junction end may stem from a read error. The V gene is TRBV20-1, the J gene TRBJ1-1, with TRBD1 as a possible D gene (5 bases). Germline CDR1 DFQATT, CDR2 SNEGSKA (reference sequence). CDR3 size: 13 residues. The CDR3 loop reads CSARDLQGSEAFF. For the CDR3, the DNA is TGCAGTGCTCGAGACCTCCAGGGTTCTGAAGCTTTCTTT.

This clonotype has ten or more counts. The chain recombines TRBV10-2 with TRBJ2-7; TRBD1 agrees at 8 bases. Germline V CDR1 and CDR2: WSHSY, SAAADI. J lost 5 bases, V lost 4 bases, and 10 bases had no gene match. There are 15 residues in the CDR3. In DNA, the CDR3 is TGCGCCAGCAGTGGGCCGGGACAGGCGCCCCACGAGCAGTACTTC. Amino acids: CASSGPGQAPHEQYF.

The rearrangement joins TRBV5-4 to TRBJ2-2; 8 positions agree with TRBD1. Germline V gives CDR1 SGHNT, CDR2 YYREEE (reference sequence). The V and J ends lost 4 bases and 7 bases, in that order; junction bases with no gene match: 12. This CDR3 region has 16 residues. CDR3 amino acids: CASSLPGQVPSGELFF. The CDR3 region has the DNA TGTGCCAGCAGCCTGCCGGGACAGGTCCCCAGCGGGGAGCTGTTTTTT.

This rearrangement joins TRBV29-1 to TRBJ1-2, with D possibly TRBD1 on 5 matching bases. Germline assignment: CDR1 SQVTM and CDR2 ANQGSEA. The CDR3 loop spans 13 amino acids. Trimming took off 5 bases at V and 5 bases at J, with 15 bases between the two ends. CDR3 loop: CSVRFGGRYGYTF. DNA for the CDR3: TGCAGCGTTCGTTTCGGGGGGAGGTATGGCTACACCTTC.

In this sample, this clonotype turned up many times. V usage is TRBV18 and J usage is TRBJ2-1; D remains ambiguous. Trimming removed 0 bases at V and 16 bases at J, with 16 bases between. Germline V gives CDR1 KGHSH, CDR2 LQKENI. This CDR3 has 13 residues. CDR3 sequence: CASSPPQRAVQFF. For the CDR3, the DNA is TGTGCCAGCTCACCACCGCAACGGGCGGTCCAATTCTTC.

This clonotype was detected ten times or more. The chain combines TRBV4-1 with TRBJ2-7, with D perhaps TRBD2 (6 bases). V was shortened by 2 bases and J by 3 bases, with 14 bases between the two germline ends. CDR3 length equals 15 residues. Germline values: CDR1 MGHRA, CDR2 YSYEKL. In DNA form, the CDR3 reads TGCGCCAGCAGCCAAAATCCTAGCGAGAACTACGAGCAGTACTTC. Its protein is CASSQNPSENYEQYF.

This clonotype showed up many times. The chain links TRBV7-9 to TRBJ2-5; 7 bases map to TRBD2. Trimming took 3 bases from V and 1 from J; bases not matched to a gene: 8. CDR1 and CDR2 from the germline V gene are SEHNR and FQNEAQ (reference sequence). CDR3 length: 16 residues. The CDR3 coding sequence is TGTGCCAGCAGCTTTAGTCTAGCGGCCCCCCAAGAGACCCAGTACTTC. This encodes CASSFSLAAPQETQYF.